This is a list of T cell receptor beta chains from one sample in a study of T-cell reconstitution after alpha-beta-depleted transplantation in children. One entry per CDR3 protein, called by TCRdb with MiXCR from the PCR reads. The repertoire holds approximately 500,000 distinct CDR3 sequences, with 20% to 30% as singletons. The sample was PBMCs, taken before TCRalphabeta/CD19-depleted stem cell transplant. These receptors all come from a boy younger than two with Wiskott-Aldrich syndrome, due to receive a stem cell transplant. CDR3s include the opening cysteine and the closing phenylalanine or tryptophan. The D gene is left open where the match is weak. A clone size is listed for some rows: how often the clone was seen (once, few, many), or a class if it is expanded.

DNA	CDR3	V	J	size	D
TGTGCCAGCAGTGTGGGGCCTAGCGGGAGAGGAGATACGCAGTATTTT	CASSVGPSGRGDTQYF	TRBV6-4	TRBJ2-3	-	TRBD2
TGTGCCAGCAGCGAACAGGGGTACGAGCAGTACTTC	CASSEQGYEQYF	TRBV11-2	TRBJ2-7	many	TRBD1
TGCAGCGGAACCACTAGCGGGAACACCGGGGAGCTGTTTTTT	CSGTTSGNTGELFF	TRBV29-1	TRBJ2-2	-	TRBD2
TGTGCCAGCAGCTTGGACAGGGAACAGCCCCAGCATTTT	CASSLDREQPQHF	TRBV7-3	TRBJ1-5	-	TRBD1
TGTGCCAGTAGTCACCGATTGGGACCGTGGTACAATGAGCAGTTCTTC	CASSHRLGPWYNEQFF	TRBV19	TRBJ2-1	-	-
TGTGCCACCAGTTTCCGACTAGCGGTCTCCTACAATGAGCAGTTCTTC	CATSFRLAVSYNEQFF	TRBV27	TRBJ2-1	-	TRBD2
TGCGCCAGCAGCTCCCTACAGGGTCGTAACAATGAGCAGTTCTTC	CASSSLQGRNNEQFF	TRBV5-1	TRBJ2-1	few	-
TGTGCCAGCAGCTTACCGACAGGGGTCGAGCAGTACTTC	CASSLPTGVEQYF	TRBV7-2	TRBJ2-7	few	TRBD1
TGTGCCAGCTCACCAAGGTCTAGCGAGGTCAATGAGCAGTTCTTC	CASSPRSSEVNEQFF	TRBV18	TRBJ2-1	once	-
TGTGCCATCAGTGAAACAGGGGTGGGGTCCTACAATGAGCAGTTCTTC	CAISETGVGSYNEQFF	TRBV10-3	TRBJ2-1	-	TRBD1
TGCGCCAGCAGCTTGGCCTATGAGCAGTTCTTC	CASSLAYEQFF	TRBV5-1	TRBJ2-1	many	-
TGCGCCAGCAGCCTGGAGGCGAACACCGGGGAGCTGTTTTTT	CASSLEANTGELFF	TRBV5-1	TRBJ2-2	few	-
TGTGCCAGCAGCGGAAGGACTAGCGGCTACGAGCAGTACTTC	CASSGRTSGYEQYF	TRBV4-2	TRBJ2-7	-	TRBD2
TGTGCCAGCAGCCCACTAGCGGGAGTGGGCAATGAGCAGTTCTTC	CASSPLAGVGNEQFF	TRBV6-2/TRBV6-3	TRBJ2-1	-	TRBD2
TGCAGTGCTAGAGGTGATCGGGGGAATGAAAAACTGTTTTTT	CSARGDRGNEKLFF	TRBV20-1	TRBJ1-4	-	-
TGCAGCGTTGAAACAAGCTACGAGCAGTACTTC	CSVETSYEQYF	TRBV29-1	TRBJ2-7	-	-
TGCGCCAGCAGCTTGTACCCGGGACTCATGAACACTGAAGCTTTCTTT	CASSLYPGLMNTEAFF	TRBV5-1	TRBJ1-1	-	-
TGTGCCAGCAGTTTTTTCTCCTCTCGGGGAGAGACCCAGTACTTC	CASSFFSSRGETQYF	TRBV12-3/TRBV12-4	TRBJ2-5	-	-
TGCGCCAGCAGCTTGGTTGCTAGCGGGAGATACGAGCAGTACTTC	CASSLVASGRYEQYF	TRBV5-1	TRBJ2-7	-	TRBD2
TGTGCCAGCAGCCCTCAGACAGGGGATGGCGAACTGTTTTTT	CASSPQTGDGELFF	TRBV7-8	TRBJ2-2	few	TRBD1
TGTGCCAGCAGCGTAGGCGGAGCGGGAGGTATCTCCTACAATGAGCAGTTCTTC	CASSVGGAGGISYNEQFF	TRBV9	TRBJ2-1	few	TRBD2
TGCGCCAGCAGCGACGGCACTAGCGGGGGGGCCTACGAGCAGTACTTC	CASSDGTSGGAYEQYF	TRBV10-1	TRBJ2-7	-	TRBD2
TGTGCCAGCAGTTACTCGACGGGACAAATACTCACAGATACGCAGTATTTT	CASSYSTGQILTDTQYF	TRBV6-2/TRBV6-3	TRBJ2-3	-	-
TGTGCCAGCAGTATCCAGGGGGGTAACACTGAAGCTTTCTTT	CASSIQGGNTEAFF	TRBV27	TRBJ1-1	-	TRBD1
TGTGCCATCAGGCCGGGACGTCAAGAGACCCAGTACTTC	CAIRPGRQETQYF	TRBV10-3	TRBJ2-5	-	-
TGTGCCAGCAGTACACGTGAAGGAGTCGACAATGAGCAGTTCTTC	CASSTREGVDNEQFF	TRBV6-5	TRBJ2-1	-	-
TGCGCCAGCAGCGCCGGGACTAGCGGGATCGGTGAGCAGTTCTTC	CASSAGTSGIGEQFF	TRBV5-1	TRBJ2-1	few	TRBD2
TGTGCCAGCAGTTTAAAAGCGGGAGGGTGGGAGCAGTACTTC	CASSLKAGGWEQYF	TRBV27	TRBJ2-7	-	TRBD2
TGTGCCATCAGTGGGGGTTCGAACACCGGGGAGCTGTTTTTT	CAISGGSNTGELFF	TRBV10-3	TRBJ2-2	few	-
TGTGCCAGCAGTTTACGTCCGGCGGAGAGCCAGACCGGGGAGCTGTTTTTT	CASSLRPAESQTGELFF	TRBV12-3/TRBV12-4	TRBJ2-2	few	-
TGTGCCAGCAGCTTTGACTGGACAGTACGCTACGAGCAGTACTTC	CASSFDWTVRYEQYF	TRBV7-9	TRBJ2-7	-	-
TGCGCCAGCAGCTTGGTGTCTGGGACTACCTTCTCCTACGAGCAGTACTTC	CASSLVSGTTFSYEQYF	TRBV5-1	TRBJ2-7	few	TRBD2
TGTGCCAGCAGCTCCGGACAGGGGGTTGAGCATTTT	CASSSGQGVEHF	TRBV5-6	TRBJ1-5	-	TRBD1
TGCAGCGTTGAAGGTCTACCAGGGGGTAACTCCTACGAGCAGTACTTC	CSVEGLPGGNSYEQYF	TRBV29-1	TRBJ2-7	-	TRBD1
TGTGCCAGCAGCGTAGTAGCGGGCGAGCAGTTCTTC	CASSVVAGEQFF	TRBV9	TRBJ2-1	few	TRBD2
TGTGCCAGCAGTTACGAGCGGTCCTACAATGAGCAGTTCTTC	CASSYERSYNEQFF	TRBV6-5	TRBJ2-1	few	-
TGCAGCGTTGCAGGCAGGGCTCTGGAGACCCAGTACTTC	CSVAGRALETQYF	TRBV29-1	TRBJ2-5	-	-
TGCGCCAGCAGCACAGGGGGCAGGAACACTGAAGCTTTCTTT	CASSTGGRNTEAFF	TRBV5-1	TRBJ1-1	few	TRBD1
TGTGCCAGCAGTTTAGTGGGAGGGTTGACCAACGAGCAGTACTTC	CASSLVGGLTNEQYF	TRBV12-3/TRBV12-4	TRBJ2-7	few	TRBD2
TGTGCCAGCAGCTTGGGGACAGGGCTGGGGACTGAAGCTTTCTTT	CASSLGTGLGTEAFF	TRBV7-2	TRBJ1-1	-	TRBD1
TGTGCCAGCAGCTTGACAGGGGGCGGCAATGAGCAGTTCTTC	CASSLTGGGNEQFF	TRBV7-3	TRBJ2-1	-	TRBD1
TGCGCCAGCAGCTTGGGAAGACTAGCCCGAGAGGAGACCCAGTACTTC	CASSLGRLAREETQYF	TRBV5-1	TRBJ2-5	-	TRBD2
TGTGCCAGCAGCTCTGGAGGGCTGGTGACCCAGTACTTC	CASSSGGLVTQYF	TRBV7-3	TRBJ2-5	-	-